A selection of T cell receptor beta chains follows, all from one sample in a study of cytomegalovirus exposure and HLA in healthy donors. TCRdb's table, derived via immunoSEQ multiplex PCR, lists solely in-frame clones and lacks some. The sample lists around 39,000 clones; about 60% were seen once. Source material: PBMCs. The receptors come from a human donor in good health. The CDR3 runs from the conserved cysteine through the conserved F or W. The D gene is left open where the match is weak. The size entry is marked missing in some rows and otherwise reads once, few, many or a size class.

j_gene | len | v_gene | d_gene | abundance | CDR3aa | CDR3nt
TRBJ1-1 | 11 | TRBV29-1 | . | . | CSVEFGTEAFF | TGCAGCGTTGAGTTCGGCACTGAAGCTTTCTTT
TRBJ2-5 | 17 | TRBV4-3 | . | . | CASSPFTGGRGGETQYF | TGCGCCAGCAGCCCCTTTACCGGGGGGCGAGGGGGGGAGACCCAGTACTTC
TRBJ1-1 | 15 | TRBV7-9 | . | few | CASSPRAARNTEAFF | TGTGCCAGCAGCCCCAGGGCAGCTAGGAACACTGAAGCTTTCTTT
TRBJ1-1 | 12 | TRBV27 | TRBD1 | few | CASTTGQGKAFF | TGTGCCAGCACGACCGGACAGGGTAAAGCTTTCTTT
TRBJ1-2 | 13 | TRBV2 | . | few | CASRGTTPRGYTF | TGTGCCAGCAGGGGGACAACCCCCAGGGGCTACACCTTC
TRBJ2-7 | 12 | TRBV30 | . | . | CAWNRPLYEQYF | TGTGCCTGGAACAGGCCCCTATACGAGCAGTACTTC
TRBJ2-5 | 13 | TRBV12-5 | . | few | CASGLGGEETQYF | TGTGCTAGTGGTTTAGGGGGGGAGGAGACCCAGTACTTC
TRBJ2-4 | 16 | TRBV5-1 | . | few | CASSPHAAAPGDIQYF | TGCGCCAGCAGCCCCCACGCGGCGGCTCCGGGGGACATTCAGTACTTC
TRBJ2-7 | 14 | TRBV25-1 | TRBD1 | once | CASSPTGGPYEQYF | TGTGCCAGCAGCCCTACAGGGGGACCCTACGAGCAGTACTTC
TRBJ1-4 | 16 | TRBV4-1 | . | few | CASSQNPSQGAEKLFF | TGCGCCAGCAGCCAAAACCCAAGCCAGGGTGCGGAAAAACTGTTTTTT
TRBJ2-2 | 14 | TRBV4-1 | TRBD2 | . | CASRRGGATGELFF | TGCGCCAGCAGGCGCGGGGGGGCCACCGGGGAGCTGTTTTTT
TRBJ1-2 | 13 | TRBV28 | . | . | CASSLLKNYGYTF | TGTGCCAGCAGTCTACTCAAGAACTATGGCTACACCTTC
TRBJ2-1 | 16 | TRBV6-5 | . | few | CASSYSFSLANNEQFF | TGTGCCAGCAGTTACTCCTTCTCTTTAGCCAACAATGAGCAGTTCTTC
TRBJ2-7 | 14 | TRBV7-2 | TRBD1 | . | CASSSNRGPYEQYF | TGTGCCAGCAGCTCCAACAGGGGGCCCTACGAGCAGTACTTC
TRBJ1-6 | 16 | TRBV5-1 | TRBD1 | . | CASSFDNPGQGLPLHF | TGCGCCAGCAGCTTCGACAACCCGGGACAGGGGCTTCCCCTCCACTTT
TRBJ2-7 | 16 | TRBV5-4 | TRBD2 | . | CASSLGTSGATYEQYF | TGTGCCAGCAGCTTGGGTACTAGCGGGGCAACCTACGAGCAGTACTTC
TRBJ1-6 | 17 | TRBV4-2 | . | . | CASSQSLAAAFTSPLHF | TGTGCCAGCAGCCAATCCCTGGCAGCGGCGTTCACTTCACCCCTCCACTTT